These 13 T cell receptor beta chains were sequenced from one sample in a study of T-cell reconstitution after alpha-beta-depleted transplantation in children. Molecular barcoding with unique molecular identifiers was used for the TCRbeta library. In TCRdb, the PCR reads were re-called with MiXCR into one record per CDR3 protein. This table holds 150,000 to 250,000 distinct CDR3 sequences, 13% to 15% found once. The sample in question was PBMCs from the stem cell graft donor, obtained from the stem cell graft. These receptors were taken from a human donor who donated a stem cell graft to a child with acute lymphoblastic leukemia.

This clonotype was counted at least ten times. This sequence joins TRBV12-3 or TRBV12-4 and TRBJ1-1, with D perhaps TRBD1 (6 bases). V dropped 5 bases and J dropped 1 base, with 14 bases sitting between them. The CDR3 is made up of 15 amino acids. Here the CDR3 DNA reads TGTGCCAGCAGTCAGCGGTGGGGGGCGAACACTGAAGCTTTCTTT. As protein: CASSQRWGANTEAFF.

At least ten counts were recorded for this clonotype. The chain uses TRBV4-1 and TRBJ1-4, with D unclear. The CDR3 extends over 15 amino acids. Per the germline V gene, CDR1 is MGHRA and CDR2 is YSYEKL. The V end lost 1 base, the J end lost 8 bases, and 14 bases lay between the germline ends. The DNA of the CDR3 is TGCGCCAGCAGCCAAGGGAGGGTGTTTTTAGAAAAACTGTTTTTT. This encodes CASSQGRVFLEKLFF.

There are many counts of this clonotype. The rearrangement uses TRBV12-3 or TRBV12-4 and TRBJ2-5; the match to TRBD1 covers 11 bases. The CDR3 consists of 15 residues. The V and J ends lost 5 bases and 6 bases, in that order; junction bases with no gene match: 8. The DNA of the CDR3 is TGTGCCAGCAGTCCAAGGACAGGGGGCTGGAAGACCCAGTACTTC. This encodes CASSPRTGGWKTQYF.

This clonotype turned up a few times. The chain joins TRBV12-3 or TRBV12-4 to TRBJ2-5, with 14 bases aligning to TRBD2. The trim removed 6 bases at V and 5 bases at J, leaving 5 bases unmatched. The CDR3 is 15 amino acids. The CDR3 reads CASSSTSGRAETQYF. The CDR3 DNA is TGTGCCAGCAGCTCGACTAGCGGGAGGGCCGAGACCCAGTACTTC.

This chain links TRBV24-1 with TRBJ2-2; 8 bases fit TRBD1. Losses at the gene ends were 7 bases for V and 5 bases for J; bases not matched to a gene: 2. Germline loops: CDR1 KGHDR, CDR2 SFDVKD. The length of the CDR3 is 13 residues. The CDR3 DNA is TGTGCCACCAGCAGGGGGCAGACCGGGGAGCTGTTTTTT. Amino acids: CATSRGQTGELFF.

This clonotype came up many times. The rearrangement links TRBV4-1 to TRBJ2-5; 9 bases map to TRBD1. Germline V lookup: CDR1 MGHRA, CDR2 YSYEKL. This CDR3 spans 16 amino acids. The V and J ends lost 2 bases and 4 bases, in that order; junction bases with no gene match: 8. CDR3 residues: CASSQIGQGKGETQYF. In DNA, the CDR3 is TGCGCCAGCAGCCAAATAGGACAGGGGAAGGGAGAGACCCAGTACTTC.

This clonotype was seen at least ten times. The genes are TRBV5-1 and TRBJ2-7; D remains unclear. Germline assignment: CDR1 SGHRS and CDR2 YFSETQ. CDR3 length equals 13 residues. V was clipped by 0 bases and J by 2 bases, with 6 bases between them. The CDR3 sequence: CASSLEPTYEQYF. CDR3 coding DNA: TGCGCCAGCAGCTTGGAACCCACCTACGAGCAGTACTTC. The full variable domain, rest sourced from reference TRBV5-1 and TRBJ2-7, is KAGVTQTPRYLIKTRGQQVTLSCSPISGHRSVSWYQQTPGQGLQFLFEYFSETQRNKGNFPGRFSGRQFSNSRSEMNVSTLELGDSALYLCASSLEPTYEQYFGPGTRLTVT.

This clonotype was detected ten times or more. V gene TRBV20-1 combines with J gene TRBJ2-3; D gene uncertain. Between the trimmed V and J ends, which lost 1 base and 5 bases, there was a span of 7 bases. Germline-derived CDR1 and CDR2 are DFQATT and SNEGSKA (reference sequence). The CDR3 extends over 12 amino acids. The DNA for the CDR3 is TGCAGTGCTAGAGGAGCGTTAGATACGCAGTATTTT. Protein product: CSARGALDTQYF.

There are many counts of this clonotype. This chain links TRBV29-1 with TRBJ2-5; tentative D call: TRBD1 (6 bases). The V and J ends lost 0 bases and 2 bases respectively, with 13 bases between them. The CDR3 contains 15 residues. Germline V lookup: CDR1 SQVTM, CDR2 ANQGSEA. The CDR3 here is CSVEDLTGLQETQYF. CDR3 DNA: TGCAGCGTTGAAGACCTTACAGGGTTGCAAGAGACCCAGTACTTC.

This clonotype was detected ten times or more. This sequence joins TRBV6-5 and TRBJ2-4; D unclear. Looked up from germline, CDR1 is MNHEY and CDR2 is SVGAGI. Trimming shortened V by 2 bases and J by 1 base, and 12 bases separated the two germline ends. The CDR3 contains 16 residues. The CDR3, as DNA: TGTGCCAGCAGTTACCCTAACCACGGGGCCAAAAACATTCAGTACTTC. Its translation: CASSYPNHGAKNIQYF.

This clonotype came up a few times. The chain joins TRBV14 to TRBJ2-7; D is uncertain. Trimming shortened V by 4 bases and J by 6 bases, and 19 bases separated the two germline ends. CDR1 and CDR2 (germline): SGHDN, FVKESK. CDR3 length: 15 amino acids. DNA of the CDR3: TGTGCCAGCAGCCCCTACCGGGCGGTGGTGGGCGAGCAGTACTTC. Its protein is CASSPYRAVVGEQYF.

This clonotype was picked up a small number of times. The CDR3 is CSARLTGGGYNEQFF. The CDR3 nucleotides read TGCAGTGCTAGACTTACAGGGGGTGGCTACAATGAGCAGTTCTTC. V usage is TRBV20-1 and J usage is TRBJ2-1, with 8 bases matching TRBD1. The CDR3 is 15 amino acids. The V gene end was trimmed by 2 bases and the J gene end by 3 bases; junction bases not matched to a gene: 6. Germline-derived CDR1 and CDR2 are DFQATT and SNEGSKA (reference sequence).

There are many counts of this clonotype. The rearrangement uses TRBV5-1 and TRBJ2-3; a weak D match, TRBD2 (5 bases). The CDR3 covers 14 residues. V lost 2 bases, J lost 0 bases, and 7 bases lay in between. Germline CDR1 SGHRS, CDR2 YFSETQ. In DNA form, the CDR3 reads TGCGCCAGCAGCTTCGGGGTGAGCACAGATACGCAGTATTTT. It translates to CASSFGVSTDTQYF.